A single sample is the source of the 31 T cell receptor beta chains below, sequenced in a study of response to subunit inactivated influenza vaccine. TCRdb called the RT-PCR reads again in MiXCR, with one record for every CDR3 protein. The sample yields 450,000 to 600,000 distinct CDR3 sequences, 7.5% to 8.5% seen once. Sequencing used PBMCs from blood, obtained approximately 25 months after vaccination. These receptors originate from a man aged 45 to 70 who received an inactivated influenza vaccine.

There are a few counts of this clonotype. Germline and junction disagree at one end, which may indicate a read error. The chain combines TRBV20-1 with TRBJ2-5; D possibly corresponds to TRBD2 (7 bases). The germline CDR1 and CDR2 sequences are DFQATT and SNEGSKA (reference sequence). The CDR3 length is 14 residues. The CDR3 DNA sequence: TGCAGTGCCTTTAAAAGGGGGGGGAAAGAGACCCTGTACTTC. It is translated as CSAFKRGGKETLYF.

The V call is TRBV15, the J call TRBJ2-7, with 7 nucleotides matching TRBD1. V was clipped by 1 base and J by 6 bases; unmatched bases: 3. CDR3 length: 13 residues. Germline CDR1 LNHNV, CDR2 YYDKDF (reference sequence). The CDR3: CATSRAAGGEQYF. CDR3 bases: TGTGCCACCAGCAGAGCGGCAGGGGGCGAGCAGTACTTC.

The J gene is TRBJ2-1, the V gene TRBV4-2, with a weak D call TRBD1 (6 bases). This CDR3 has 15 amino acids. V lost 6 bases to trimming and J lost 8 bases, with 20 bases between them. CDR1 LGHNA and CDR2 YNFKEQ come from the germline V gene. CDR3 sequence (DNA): TGTGCCAGCAGTCCGCGCCACTACCAGGGGCATGAGCAGTTCTTC. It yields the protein CASSPRHYQGHEQFF.

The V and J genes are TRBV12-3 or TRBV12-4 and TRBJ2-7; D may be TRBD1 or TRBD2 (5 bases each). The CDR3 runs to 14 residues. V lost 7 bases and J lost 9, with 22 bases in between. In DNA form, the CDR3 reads TGTGCCAGCACACCGGGACGGGGACCCCTAGGGCAGTACTTC. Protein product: CASTPGRGPLGQYF.

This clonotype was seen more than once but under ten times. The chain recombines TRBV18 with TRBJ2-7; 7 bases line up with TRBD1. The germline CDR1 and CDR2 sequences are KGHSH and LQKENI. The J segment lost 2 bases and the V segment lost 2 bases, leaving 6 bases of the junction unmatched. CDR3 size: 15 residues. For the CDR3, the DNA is TGTGCCAGCTCACCAAGCCCAGACAGGGCCTACGAGCAGTACTTC. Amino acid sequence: CASSPSPDRAYEQYF.

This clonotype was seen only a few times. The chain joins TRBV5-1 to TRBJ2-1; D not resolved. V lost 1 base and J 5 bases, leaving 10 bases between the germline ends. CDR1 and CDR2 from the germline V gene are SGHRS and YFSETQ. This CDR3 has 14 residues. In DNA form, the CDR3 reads TGCGCCAGCAGCTTGTCACAGTGGAACAATGAGCAGTTCTTC. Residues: CASSLSQWNNEQFF.

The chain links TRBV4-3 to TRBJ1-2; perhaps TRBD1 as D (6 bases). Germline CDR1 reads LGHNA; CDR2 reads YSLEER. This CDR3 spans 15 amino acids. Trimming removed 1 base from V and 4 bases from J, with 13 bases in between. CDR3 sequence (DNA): TGCGCCAGCAGCCAAGCGGCAGGGGAGGTCTATGGCTACACCTTC. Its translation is CASSQAAGEVYGYTF.

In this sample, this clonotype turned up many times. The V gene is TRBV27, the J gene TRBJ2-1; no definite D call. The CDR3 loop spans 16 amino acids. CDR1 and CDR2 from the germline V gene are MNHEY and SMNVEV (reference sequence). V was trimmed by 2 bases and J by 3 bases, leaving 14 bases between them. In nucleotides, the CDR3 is TGTGCCAGCAGTTTAATTTCACAGAGTTACTACAATGAGCAGTTCTTC. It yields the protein CASSLISQSYYNEQFF.

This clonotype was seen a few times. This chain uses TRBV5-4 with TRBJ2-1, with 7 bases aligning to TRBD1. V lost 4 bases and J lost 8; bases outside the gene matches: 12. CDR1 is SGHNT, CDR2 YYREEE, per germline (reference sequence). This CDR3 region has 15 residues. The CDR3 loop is CASSLGQVSDDEQFF. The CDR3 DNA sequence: TGTGCCAGCAGCCTCGGACAGGTTAGCGATGATGAGCAGTTCTTC.

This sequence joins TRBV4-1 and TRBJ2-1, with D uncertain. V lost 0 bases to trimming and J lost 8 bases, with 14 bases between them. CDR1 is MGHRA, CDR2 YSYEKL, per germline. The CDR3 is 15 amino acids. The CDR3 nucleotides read TGCGCCAGCAGCCAAGAGATAGTTAGCCTGTATGAGCAGTTCTTC. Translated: CASSQEIVSLYEQFF.

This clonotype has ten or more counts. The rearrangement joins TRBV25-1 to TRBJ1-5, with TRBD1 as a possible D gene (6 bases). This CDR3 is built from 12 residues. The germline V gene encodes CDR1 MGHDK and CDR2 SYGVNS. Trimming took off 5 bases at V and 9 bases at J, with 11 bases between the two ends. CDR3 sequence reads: CASSWEGGPQHF. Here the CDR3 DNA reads TGTGCCAGCAGTTGGGAGGGGGGGCCCCAGCATTTT.

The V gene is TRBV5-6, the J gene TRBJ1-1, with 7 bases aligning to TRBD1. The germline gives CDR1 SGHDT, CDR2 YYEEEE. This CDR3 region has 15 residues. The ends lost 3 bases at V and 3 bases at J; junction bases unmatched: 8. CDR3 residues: CASSSGQAGYTEAFF. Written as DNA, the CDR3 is TGTGCCAGCAGCTCAGGACAGGCTGGATACACTGAAGCTTTCTTT.

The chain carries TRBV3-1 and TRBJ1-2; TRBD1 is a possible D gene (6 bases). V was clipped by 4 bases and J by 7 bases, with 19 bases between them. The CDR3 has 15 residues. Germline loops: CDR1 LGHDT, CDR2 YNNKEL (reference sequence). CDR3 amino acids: CASSLFRDNWSGYTF. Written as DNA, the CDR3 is TGTGCCAGCAGCCTCTTCCGGGACAACTGGAGTGGCTACACCTTC.

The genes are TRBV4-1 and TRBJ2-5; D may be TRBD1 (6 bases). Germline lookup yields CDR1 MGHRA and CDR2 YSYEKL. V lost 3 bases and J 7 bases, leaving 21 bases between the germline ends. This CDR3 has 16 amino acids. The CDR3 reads CASSQILDRSRGTQYF. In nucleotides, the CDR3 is TGCGCCAGCAGCCAGATCCTCGACAGGTCTAGGGGGACCCAGTACTTC.

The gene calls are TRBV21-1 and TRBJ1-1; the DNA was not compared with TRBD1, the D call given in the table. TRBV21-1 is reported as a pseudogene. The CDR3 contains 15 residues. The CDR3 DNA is TGTGCCAGCAGCGCAATTATTTTCGGGGCCATTGAAGCTTTCTTT. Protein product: CASSAIIFGAIEAFF.

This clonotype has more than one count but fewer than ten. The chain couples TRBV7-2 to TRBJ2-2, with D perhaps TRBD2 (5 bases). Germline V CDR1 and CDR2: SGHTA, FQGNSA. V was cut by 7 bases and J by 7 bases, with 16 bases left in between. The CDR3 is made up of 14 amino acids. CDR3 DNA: TGTGCCAGCATCCTAAGCGGTTATGGCGGGGAGCTGTTTTTT. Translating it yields CASILSGYGGELFF.

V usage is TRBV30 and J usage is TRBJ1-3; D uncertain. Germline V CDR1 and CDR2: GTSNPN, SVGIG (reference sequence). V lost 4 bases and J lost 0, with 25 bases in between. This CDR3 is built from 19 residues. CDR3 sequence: CAWISRPWTFQSSGNTIYF. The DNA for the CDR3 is TGTGCCTGGATCTCCCGACCGTGGACCTTTCAGAGCTCTGGAAACACCATATATTTT.

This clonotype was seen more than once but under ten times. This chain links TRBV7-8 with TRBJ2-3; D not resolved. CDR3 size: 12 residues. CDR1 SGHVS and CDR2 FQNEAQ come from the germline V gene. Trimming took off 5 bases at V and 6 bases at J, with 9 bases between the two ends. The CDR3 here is CASSARLDTQYF. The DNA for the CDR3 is TGTGCCAGCAGCGCCCGGTTGGATACGCAGTATTTT. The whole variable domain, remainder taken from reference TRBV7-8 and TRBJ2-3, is GAGVSQSPRYKVAKRGQDVALRCDPISGHVSLFWYQQALGQGPEFLTYFQNEAQLDKSGLPSDRFFAERPEGSVSTLKIQRTQQEDSAVYLCASSARLDTQYFGPGTRLTVL.

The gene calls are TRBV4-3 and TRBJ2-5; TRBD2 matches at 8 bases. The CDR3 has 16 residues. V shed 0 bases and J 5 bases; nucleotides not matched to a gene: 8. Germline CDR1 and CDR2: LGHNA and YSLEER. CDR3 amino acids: CASSQDIGLASETQYF. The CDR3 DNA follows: TGCGCCAGCAGCCAAGATATTGGACTAGCTTCTGAGACCCAGTACTTC.

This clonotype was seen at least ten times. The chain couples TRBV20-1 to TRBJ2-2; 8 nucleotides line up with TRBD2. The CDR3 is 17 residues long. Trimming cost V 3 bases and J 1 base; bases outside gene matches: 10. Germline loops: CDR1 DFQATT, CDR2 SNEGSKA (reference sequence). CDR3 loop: CSASPLGTSGNTGELFF. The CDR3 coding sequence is TGCAGTGCTAGCCCCCTGGGTACTAGCGGGAACACCGGGGAGCTGTTTTTT.

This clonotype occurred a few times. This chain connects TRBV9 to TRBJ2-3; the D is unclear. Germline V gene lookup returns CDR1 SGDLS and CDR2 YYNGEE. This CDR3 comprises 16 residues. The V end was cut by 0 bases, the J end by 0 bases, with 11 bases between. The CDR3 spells CASSVGADHSTDTQYF. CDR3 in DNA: TGTGCCAGCAGCGTAGGTGCGGATCATAGCACAGATACGCAGTATTTT. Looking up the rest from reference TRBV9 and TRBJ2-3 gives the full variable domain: DSGVTQTPKHLITATGQRVTLRCSPRSGDLSVYWYQQSLDQGLQFLIQYYNGEERAKGNILERFSAQQFPDLHSELNLSSLELGDSALYFCASSVGADHSTDTQYFGPGTRLTVL.

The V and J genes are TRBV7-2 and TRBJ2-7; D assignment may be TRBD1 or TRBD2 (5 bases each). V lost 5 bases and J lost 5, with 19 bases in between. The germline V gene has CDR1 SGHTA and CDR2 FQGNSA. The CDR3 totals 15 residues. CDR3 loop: CASSLSRGRLDEQYF. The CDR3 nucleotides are TGTGCCAGCAGCCTCAGCCGGGGCCGTCTAGACGAGCAGTACTTC.

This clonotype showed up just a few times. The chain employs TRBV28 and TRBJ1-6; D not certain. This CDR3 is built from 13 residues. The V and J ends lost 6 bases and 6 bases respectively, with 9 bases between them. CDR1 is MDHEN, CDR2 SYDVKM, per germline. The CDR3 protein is CASRLGSNSPLHF. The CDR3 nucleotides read TGTGCCAGCAGACTAGGGAGTAATTCACCCCTCCACTTT.

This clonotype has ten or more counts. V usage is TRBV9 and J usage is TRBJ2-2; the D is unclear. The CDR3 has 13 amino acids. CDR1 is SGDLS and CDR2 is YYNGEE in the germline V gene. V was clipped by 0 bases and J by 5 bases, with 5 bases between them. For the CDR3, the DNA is TGTGCCAGCAGCGTAGCTCAAACCGGGGAGCTGTTTTTT. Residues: CASSVAQTGELFF.

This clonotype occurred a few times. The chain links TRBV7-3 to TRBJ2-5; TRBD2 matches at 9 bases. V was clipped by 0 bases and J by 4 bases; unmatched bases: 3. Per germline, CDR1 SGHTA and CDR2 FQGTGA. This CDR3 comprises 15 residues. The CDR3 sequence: CASSLTGGRAETQYF. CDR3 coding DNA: TGTGCCAGCAGCTTAACTGGCGGGAGGGCAGAGACCCAGTACTTC. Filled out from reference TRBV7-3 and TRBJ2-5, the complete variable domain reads GAGVSQTPSNKVTEKGKYVELRCDPISGHTALYWYRQSLGQGPEFLIYFQGTGAADDSGLPNDRFFAVRPEGSVSTLKIQRTERGDSAVYLCASSLTGGRAETQYFGPGTRLLVL.

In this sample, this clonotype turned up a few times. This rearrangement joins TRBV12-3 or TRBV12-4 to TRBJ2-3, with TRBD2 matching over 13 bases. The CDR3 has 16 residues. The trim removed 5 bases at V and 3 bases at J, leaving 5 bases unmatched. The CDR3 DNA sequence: TGTGCCAGCAGTCGTCCGGGACTAGCGGGGACAGATACGCAGTATTTT. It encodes CASSRPGLAGTDTQYF.

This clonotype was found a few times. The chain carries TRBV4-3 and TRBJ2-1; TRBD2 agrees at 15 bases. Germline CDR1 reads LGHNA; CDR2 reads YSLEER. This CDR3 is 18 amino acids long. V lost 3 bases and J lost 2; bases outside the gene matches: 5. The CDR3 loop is CASSQRTSGGAAYNEQFF. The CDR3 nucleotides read TGCGCCAGCAGCCAGCGGACTAGCGGGGGGGCCGCCTACAATGAGCAGTTCTTC.

CDR3 protein: CASSLGRLDTGELFF. The CDR3 region has the DNA TGTGCCAGCAGCTTGGGGAGGCTCGACACCGGGGAGCTGTTTTTT. V and J are TRBV5-5 and TRBJ2-2; tentative D call: TRBD2 (5 bases). The length of the CDR3 is 15 residues. CDR1 SGHKS and CDR2 YYEKEE come from the germline V gene (reference sequence). The V gene lost 0 bases and the J gene lost 3 bases, with 9 bases spanning the gap.

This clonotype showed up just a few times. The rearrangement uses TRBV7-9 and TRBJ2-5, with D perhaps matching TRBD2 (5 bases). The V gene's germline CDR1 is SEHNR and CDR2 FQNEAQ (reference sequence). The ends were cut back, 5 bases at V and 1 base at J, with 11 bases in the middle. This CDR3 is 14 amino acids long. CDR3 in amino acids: CASSPRLAQETQYF. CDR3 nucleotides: TGTGCCAGCAGCCCCCGGCTAGCCCAAGAGACCCAGTACTTC.

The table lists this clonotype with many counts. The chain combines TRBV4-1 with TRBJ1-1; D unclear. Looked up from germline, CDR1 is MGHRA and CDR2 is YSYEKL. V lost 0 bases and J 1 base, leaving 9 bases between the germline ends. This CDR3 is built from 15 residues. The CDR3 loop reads CASSQEAVSNTEAFF. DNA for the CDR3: TGCGCCAGCAGCCAAGAAGCCGTTTCGAACACTGAAGCTTTCTTT.

CDR3 region: CATSRGTSGLDEQFF. CDR3 nucleotide sequence: TGTGCCACCAGCAGAGGGACTAGCGGGCTCGATGAGCAGTTCTTC. The V call is TRBV15, the J call TRBJ2-1; 11 bases are a match to TRBD2. Losses at the gene ends were 1 base for V and 8 bases for J; bases not matched to a gene: 4. The CDR3 is made up of 15 amino acids. Germline assignment: CDR1 LNHNV and CDR2 YYDKDF (reference sequence). The entire variable domain, with the rest obtained from reference TRBV15 and TRBJ2-1, is as follows: DAMVIQNPRYQVTQFGKPVTLSCSQTLNHNVMYWYQQKSSQAPKLLFHYYDKDFNNEADTPDNFQSRRPNTSFCFLDIRSPGLGDTAMYLCATSRGTSGLDEQFFGPGTRLTVL.